This T cell receptor beta chain was retrieved from a study of T cells in Graves' hyperthyroidism and ophthalmopathy. In this sample, this clonotype turned up many times. As yet, its antigen is unknown. Based on clinical symptoms, serum thyroxine and TRAb, thyroid ultrasound and orbital computed tomography, diagnoses were reached. Germline CDR1 SQVTM, CDR2 ANQGSEA. V gave up 4 bases and J gave up 3 bases; unmatched junction bases: 11. The CDR3 has 15 amino acids. Amplification yielded TCR beta CDR3 regions, with RNA transcripts as the source. The HTBI primer set was used in a first-round RT-PCR of the TCR CDR3. In TCRdb, the multiplex PCR reads were re-called with MiXCR into one record per CDR3 protein. This sample yields hundreds of thousands of distinct CDR3 sequences, of which approximately 15% are seen a single time; around 4.1% belongs to the top ten. Study-wide findings and caveats: Most clonotypes expanded in thyroid above 0.001 were likewise present in blood.

The sequenced sample was blood. The chain has TRBV29-1 and TRBJ2-7; 8 bases fit TRBD1. The TCR was taken from a woman between 35 and 50 years old with Graves' ophthalmopathy. The CDR3 bases are TGCAGCGTTGTGGGGGCCAGGGGGCAAATCTACGAGCAGTACTTC. It specifies CSVVGARGQIYEQYF.